This T cell receptor beta chain stems from a study of spatial heterogeneity in lung cancer. Notes on the study in general: Counts of expanded intratumoral alpha and beta TCRs tracked tumor mutation counts. Nonsynonymous mutation counts, ubiquitous and regional, were tracked by the respective counts of ubiquitous and regional expanded TCRs.

Individually, TCR cDNA molecules were each labelled with a unique molecular identifier. A single record per CDR3 protein comes from TCRdb applying MiXCR to the 5' RACE reads. The top ten hold about 35% of the sample, which has over 10,000 distinct CDR3 sequences, about 5% seen once. This clonotype turned up a few times. The antigen remains unidentified. The time point here: sample taken at primary tumor resection. The V segment lost 5 bases and the J segment 5 bases; nucleotides outside the gene matches: 4. The CDR3 runs to 15 residues. Germline V gene sequence: CDR1 SGHTA, CDR2 FQGNSA. The TCR sequence derives from a male donor with early-stage non-small cell lung cancer. The V and J genes are TRBV7-2 and TRBJ2-3; 13 nucleotides line up with TRBD2. The sample here was lung tumor tissue, taken at surgery. The CDR3 bases are TGTGCCAGCAGCGGACTAGCGGGAGTGCTAGATACGCAGTATTTT. Its protein product is CASSGLAGVLDTQYF.